The sample holds a few counts of the clone carrying this T cell receptor (beta chain). TCR libraries were built from approximately 520 ng of total RNA by linear amplification. TCRdb recomputed calls from the reads with MiXCR, one row per CDR3 protein. The sample lists 200,000 or so distinct CDR3 sequences; over 60% were seen once. This CDR3 is 13 amino acids long. The V gene lost 2 bases and the J gene lost 6 bases, with 10 bases spanning the gap. Germline V gene lookup returns CDR1 MNHEY and CDR2 SVGAGI. This specimen comes from a study of healthy donors' naive CD4 and CD8 T cells. The receptor comes from a pool of human donors in good health; the sample pools cells from several healthy donors. Sample: naive CD4+ and CD8+ T cells sorted from blood, pooled from several donors. This chain links TRBV6-5 with TRBJ1-1; D gene uncertain. The CDR3 nucleotides read TGTGCCAGCAGTTACATGTTTGGGGCTGAAGCTTTCTTT. Translating it yields CASSYMFGAEAFF.